This T cell receptor (beta chain) was found in a study of radiation and T cells in renal cell carcinoma. Across the whole study: Nephrectomy followed 15 Gy stereotactic body radiation by 4 weeks.

Measured with immunoSEQ multiplex PCR; TCRdb has only the in-frame clones, and not every one. Of just under 80,000 clones listed, 86% are singletons. Study-level findings and limits: Top tumor clonotypes rose in blood 2 weeks post-radiation, then contracted. Pretreatment tumor biopsies were lacking, so baseline clonotypes are unknown.

The sample's time point: blood 2 weeks post-SBRT. Treatment indicated: 15 Gy SBRT to primary tumor, nephrectomy 4 weeks later. The tumor was a clear cell renal cell carcinoma. The CDR3 has 15 amino acids. Germline V gene lookup returns CDR1 SGHNT and CDR2 YYREEE (reference sequence). J lost 7 bases, V lost 1 base, and 7 bases had no gene match. This clone was seen a single time. Its antigen is unidentified. Sample: blood, taken from a patient whose treatment included radiotherapy and nephrectomy. The TCR comes from a woman between 45 and 65 years old with renal cell carcinoma. The chain links TRBV5-4 to TRBJ2-5; TRBD1 aligns across 10 bases. CDR3 nucleotides: TGTGCCAGCAGCTTGAACGGGGACAGGGGAGGGACCCAGTACTTC. Its translation is CASSLNGDRGGTQYF.